The 26 T cell receptor beta chains in this list originate from one sample, sequenced in a study of neurological immune-mediated disorders. Each CDR3 protein is one row after TCRdb ran MiXCR on the 5' RACE reads. The data contain 25,000 to 35,000 distinct CDR3 sequences, 10% to 15% of them singletons. Specified time point: technical triplicate 2. Sequencing was carried out using CD4+ T cells from blood. These receptors were taken from a female donor with HTLV-1-associated myelopathy (HAM/TSP).

Ten or more counts support this clonotype. The rearrangement links TRBV19 to TRBJ2-1; no definite D call. The CDR3 has 16 residues. Trimming removed 4 bases at V and 0 bases at J, with 13 bases between. Germline V lookup: CDR1 LNHDA, CDR2 SQIVND (reference sequence). The CDR3: CASSTPRRRSYNEQFF. CDR3 nucleotides: TGTGCCAGTAGTACTCCTCGGCGGCGCTCCTACAATGAGCAGTTCTTC.

In its sample, this clonotype was seen many times. At one end, the junction sequence differs from germline, possibly due to a read error. This chain links TRBV20-1 with TRBJ2-5; D is perhaps TRBD2 (5 bases). This CDR3 is 12 amino acids long. Germline V gene lookup returns CDR1 DFQATT and CDR2 SNEGSKA (reference sequence). The CDR3 is CSVRGSSLDQYF. CDR3 sequence (DNA): TGCAGTGTTAGAGGGAGCTCACTAGACCAGTACTTC.

This clonotype has ten or more counts. J is TRBJ1-2 and V is TRBV6-2 or TRBV6-3; 7 bases line up with TRBD1. The ends lost 6 bases at V and 8 bases at J; junction bases unmatched: 9. The CDR3 totals 13 residues. Germline assignment: CDR1 MNHEY and CDR2 SVGEGT. CDR3 region: CASRLDRASGYTF. CDR3 nucleotides: TGTGCCAGCAGACTAGACAGGGCTTCGGGCTACACCTTC.

V and J are TRBV7-8 and TRBJ1-5, with no clear D. The V and J ends lost 5 bases and 0 bases respectively, with 11 bases between them. The CDR3 runs 15 residues. From germline, CDR1 is SGHVS and CDR2 FQNEAQ. CDR3 region: CASSLFGNSNQPQHF. Written as DNA, the CDR3 is TGTGCCAGCAGCCTATTTGGGAATAGCAATCAGCCCCAGCATTTT. The whole variable domain, remainder taken from reference TRBV7-8 and TRBJ1-5, is GAGVSQSPRYKVAKRGQDVALRCDPISGHVSLFWYQQALGQGPEFLTYFQNEAQLDKSGLPSDRFFAERPEGSVSTLKIQRTQQEDSAVYLCASSLFGNSNQPQHFGDGTRLSIL.

This clonotype showed up many times. The gene calls are TRBV6-5 and TRBJ2-3; 10 bases match TRBD1. CDR1 and CDR2 from the germline V gene are MNHEY and SVGAGI. The CDR3 loop spans 14 amino acids. V shed 6 bases, J shed 3 bases, and the junction held 3 bases outside the gene matches. The CDR3 region has the DNA TGTGCCAGCAGCCGGACAGGGGGAACAGATACGCAGTATTTT. This encodes CASSRTGGTDTQYF.

This clonotype was detected many times. The chain is built from TRBV6-2 or TRBV6-3 and TRBJ2-2, with D possibly TRBD2 on 6 matching bases. The germline gives CDR1 MNHEY, CDR2 SVGEGT. V was clipped by 0 bases and J by 7 bases, with 12 bases between them. There are 15 residues in the CDR3. CDR3 coding DNA: TGTGCCAGCAGTTACTCATTTACCGGGGGCGGGGAGCTGTTTTTT. Its protein is CASSYSFTGGGELFF.

This clonotype was detected ten times or more. The chain uses TRBV20-1 and TRBJ2-5, with a weak D call TRBD1 (6 bases). Germline values: CDR1 DFQATT, CDR2 SNEGSKA (reference sequence). Trimming cost V 0 bases and J 7 bases, with 12 bases left between them. CDR3 length equals 13 residues. CDR3 DNA: TGCAGTGCTAGAGACCAGGGACACGGGACCCAGTACTTC. It codes for CSARDQGHGTQYF.

This clonotype was detected many times. This chain links TRBV5-1 with TRBJ2-7, with no clear D. Per germline, CDR1 SGHRS and CDR2 YFSETQ. V shed 4 bases and J shed 0 bases, with 14 bases lying between them. CDR3 size: 15 residues. The CDR3 region has the DNA TGCGCCAGCAGCCCGGTTACCGGTGGCTCCTACGAGCAGTACTTC. This gives the protein CASSPVTGGSYEQYF.

Comments on this clonotype: At one end, the junction sequence differs from germline, possibly due to a read error. The V call is TRBV5-1, the J call TRBJ2-3; the D gene is possibly TRBD2 (5 bases). The germline gives CDR1 SGHRS, CDR2 YFSETQ. This CDR3 has 13 amino acids. CDR3 in amino acids: CASKWTGGSTQYF. The CDR3 DNA reads as TGTGCCAGCAAGTGGACTGGCGGAAGTACGCAGTATTTT.

This clonotype came up many times. The chain recombines TRBV5-1 with TRBJ2-5; D uncertain. The length of the CDR3 is 16 residues. Per germline, CDR1 SGHRS and CDR2 YFSETQ. Trimming cost V 0 bases and J 4 bases, with 16 bases left between them. CDR3 amino acids: CASSLEDISSGETQYF. In DNA form, the CDR3 reads TGCGCCAGCAGCTTGGAAGACATTTCCTCGGGAGAGACCCAGTACTTC.

By frequency in the sample, this clonotype is medium-sized. This chain links TRBV21-1 with TRBJ2-5; the table's D gene call, TRBD1, was not cross checked with the DNA. TRBV21-1 is noted as a pseudogene. CDR3 length equals 14 residues. This CDR3 is CASSKARGEETQYF. The CDR3 region has the DNA TGTGCCAGCAGCAAAGCCCGGGGCGAGGAGACCCAGTACTTC.

This clonotype came up many times. The chain combines TRBV2 with TRBJ2-5; D gene unclear. The V gene's germline CDR1 is SNHLY and CDR2 FYNNEI. Trimming pared 6 bases from V and 2 bases from J, leaving 10 bases between. CDR3 length: 13 amino acids. The CDR3 loop is CASSADGQETQYF. The CDR3 DNA is TGTGCCAGCAGCGCCGACGGTCAAGAGACCCAGTACTTC.

This clonotype was counted many times. V gene TRBV27 combines with J gene TRBJ2-2; 9 nucleotides align to TRBD2. Germline CDR1 is MNHEY and CDR2 is SMNVEV (reference sequence). Trimming took 3 bases from V and 0 from J; bases not matched to a gene: 2. The CDR3 consists of 16 residues. The CDR3 coding sequence is TGTGCCAGCAGTTTCGGACTAGCGCCGAACACCGGGGAGCTGTTTTTT. It is translated as CASSFGLAPNTGELFF.

This chain joins TRBV28 and TRBJ1-3, with a possible D match to TRBD1 (5 bases). The germline V and J ends were trimmed by 3 bases and 3 bases, with 12 bases remaining between them. Per germline, CDR1 MDHEN and CDR2 SYDVKM. The CDR3 spans 15 residues. The CDR3 region has the DNA TGTGCCAGCAGTTTGTACGACAGATTTGGAAACACCATATATTTT. This gives the protein CASSLYDRFGNTIYF.

At least ten counts were recorded for this clonotype. The chain links TRBV21-1 to TRBJ2-7. TRBV21-1 is designated a pseudogene. CDR3 size: 14 residues. The CDR3 sequence is CASSKEGDSYEQYF. The CDR3 DNA follows: TGTGCCAGCAGCAAAGAGGGGGACTCCTACGAGCAGTACTTC.

This clonotype was counted many times. The genes are TRBV20-1 and TRBJ2-4, with 7 bases that match TRBD2. The germline CDR1 and CDR2 sequences are DFQATT and SNEGSKA (reference sequence). With V trimmed by 3 bases and J by 2 bases, 4 bases remained unmatched. The CDR3 is 14 residues long. The chain's CDR3 is CSASLGGTKNIQYF. The DNA of the CDR3 is TGCAGTGCTAGCCTCGGGGGGACCAAAAACATTCAGTACTTC.

This clonotype was seen many times. This chain links TRBV10-3 with TRBJ2-7; a weak D match, TRBD2 (7 bases). The V gene lost 7 bases and the J gene lost 6 bases, with 19 bases spanning the gap. The CDR3 totals 14 residues. The germline V gene has CDR1 ENHRY and CDR2 SYGVKD. The CDR3 bases are TGTGCCATCAAGGGGGGGGGCTACCCAAGCGAGCAGTACTTC. Protein product: CAIKGGGYPSEQYF.

This clonotype qualifies as medium-sized. The V call is TRBV7-8, the J call TRBJ1-2; tentative D call: TRBD1 (6 bases). Germline CDR1 is SGHVS and CDR2 is FQNEAQ. Trimming removed 5 bases at V and 4 bases at J, with 14 bases between. The CDR3 covers 14 residues. Written as DNA, the CDR3 is TGTGCCAGCAGCGACAAGACAGGCGGCTATGGCTACACCTTC. Its translation is CASSDKTGGYGYTF.

This clonotype was seen many times. This chain uses TRBV28 with TRBJ2-7; a possible D gene is TRBD1 (6 bases). The V end was cut by 6 bases, the J end by 3 bases, with 12 bases between. Germline-derived CDR1 and CDR2 are MDHEN and SYDVKM. This CDR3 is built from 13 residues. DNA for the CDR3: TGTGCCAGCAGACGGGACACCTTCTACGAGCAGTACTTC. Protein: CASRRDTFYEQYF. Together with reference TRBV28 and TRBJ2-7, the CDR3 gives the full variable domain: DVKVTQSSRYLVKRTGEKVFLECVQDMDHENMFWYRQDPGLGLRLIYFSYDVKMKEKGDIPEGYSVSREKKERFSLILESASTNQTSMYLCASRRDTFYEQYFGPGTRLTVT.

Points on this clonotype: The junction departs from germline at one end; a sequencing error may be responsible. The chain couples TRBV6-2 or TRBV6-3 to TRBJ2-1, with D possibly matching TRBD2 (9 bases). Germline CDR1 reads MNHEY; CDR2 reads SVGEGT. CDR3 length: 14 residues. The CDR3 nucleotides read TGTGCCAACAGTGGACAGGGACTAGCACATGAGCAGTTCTTC. It yields the protein CANSGQGLAHEQFF.

This clonotype came up many times. The chain employs TRBV29-1 and TRBJ1-2; D unresolved. Germline V gene data show CDR1 as SQVTM and CDR2 as ANQGSEA. This CDR3 has 13 amino acids. The germline V and J ends were trimmed by 1 base and 4 bases, with 10 bases remaining between them. CDR3 sequence: CSVEGGAVYGYTF. In DNA form, the CDR3 reads TGCAGCGTTGAAGGAGGTGCCGTCTATGGCTACACCTTC. The variable domain in full, with the rest retrieved from reference TRBV29-1 and TRBJ1-2, is SAVISQKPSRDICQRGTSLTIQCQVDSQVTMMFWYRQQPGQSLTLIATANQGSEATYESGFVIDKFPISRPNLTFSTLTVSNMSPEDSSIYLCSVEGGAVYGYTFGSGTRLTVV.

In this sample, this clonotype turned up many times. The gene calls are TRBV5-1 and TRBJ2-5, with D hard to call. The length of the CDR3 is 12 residues. Trimming pared 2 bases from V and 5 bases from J, leaving 7 bases between. The V gene's germline CDR1 is SGHRS and CDR2 YFSETQ. The CDR3 DNA reads TGCGCCAGCAGCTTTTCCTTGGAGACCCAGTACTTC. This encodes CASSFSLETQYF. Combining the CDR3 with reference TRBV5-1 and TRBJ2-5 gives the whole variable domain KAGVTQTPRYLIKTRGQQVTLSCSPISGHRSVSWYQQTPGQGLQFLFEYFSETQRNKGNFPGRFSGRQFSNSRSEMNVSTLELGDSALYLCASSFSLETQYFGPGTRLLVL.

This clonotype was seen many times. The chain combines TRBV20-1 with TRBJ2-5; no firm D call. Between the trimmed V and J ends, which lost 1 base and 0 bases, there was a span of 9 bases. The CDR3 is 14 residues long. Germline values: CDR1 DFQATT, CDR2 SNEGSKA (reference sequence). In nucleotides, the CDR3 is TGCAGTGCTAGAGCGTCCCCCTACCAAGAGACCCAGTACTTC. Its protein product is CSARASPYQETQYF.

This clonotype has a handful of counts. The V call is TRBV7-6, the J call TRBJ2-2; tentative D call: TRBD2 (6 bases). Germline V CDR1 and CDR2: SGHVS, FNYEAQ. The CDR3 has 16 residues. V lost 3 bases to trimming and J lost 1 base, with 12 bases between them. The CDR3 DNA reads as TGTGCCAGCAGCTTTCGTGTTAGCGGGAACACCGGGGAGCTGTTTTTT. It yields the protein CASSFRVSGNTGELFF.

This clonotype was seen at least ten times. J is TRBJ2-3 and V is TRBV20-1, with 11 positions matching TRBD2. The CDR3 has 15 residues. Per germline, CDR1 DFQATT and CDR2 SNEGSKA (reference sequence). J gave up 7 bases and V 4 bases, and 10 bases lay outside the gene matches. Here the CDR3 DNA reads TGCAGTGCTATAAGTAGCGGGGGGGCAAAGAATACGCAGTATTTT. Amino acids: CSAISSGGAKNTQYF.

Many counts were recorded for this clonotype. This sequence joins TRBV6-2 or TRBV6-3 and TRBJ2-3, with D hard to call. The germline V gene encodes CDR1 MNHEY and CDR2 SVGEGT. Trimming pared 6 bases from V and 1 base from J, leaving 5 bases between. CDR3 length: 12 amino acids. The DNA of the CDR3 is TGTGCCAGCAGACACGGCACAGATACGCAGTATTTT. Translation: CASRHGTDTQYF.